The source of this T cell receptor (beta chain) is a study of blood T cell repertoires in COVID-19. Study-wide context: Samples taken during acute and convalescent COVID-19 were collected in the United States, Italy and Spain.

The V and J ends lost 4 bases and 1 base respectively, with 5 bases between them. CDR1 SNHLY and CDR2 FYNNEI come from the germline V gene. This CDR3 is 13 amino acids long. The data were produced by immunoSEQ multiplex PCR, yet TCRdb's version contains in-frame clones alone and is incomplete. In the table there are some 180,000 clones, approximately 85% of which are singletons. Participants, about 18 to 90 years old, spanned under 30 US areas. The chain couples TRBV2 to TRBJ1-5; D is uncertain. Sequencing was done on a sample of PBMCs or T cells enriched from blood (not recorded which). This clonotype was sampled from a man aged 35-49 years who had recovered from COVID-19. CDR3 DNA: TGTGCCAGCAGTGGAGGGAGCAATCAGCCCCAGCATTTT. It is translated as CASSGGSNQPQHF.